A selection of T cell receptor beta chains follows, all from one sample in a study of human T cells and chemical hapten exposure. A single record per CDR3 protein comes from TCRdb applying MiXCR to the 5' RACE reads. The sample carries 110,000 or so distinct CDR3 sequences, approximately 20% recorded once. These receptors all come from a human donor in good health. The CDR3 runs from the conserved cysteine through the conserved F or W. The D gene is left open where the match is weak. A clone size is listed for some rows: how often the clone was seen (once, few, many), or a class if it is expanded.

>TRBV7-9|few|TRBJ2-1|.
TGTGCCAGCAGAGAGGAATACAATGAGCAGTTCTTC
CASREEYNEQFF
>TRBV20-1|few|TRBJ1-5|.
TGCAGTGCTAGAGATCGCAGAGTGGTTGAAAGAGGCAATCAGCCCCAGCATTTT
CSARDRRVVERGNQPQHF
>TRBV9|.|TRBJ2-1|TRBD2
TGTGCCAGCAGCGTTAGCGGGGGACCCTACAATGAGCAGTTCTTC
CASSVSGGPYNEQFF
>TRBV13|few|TRBJ2-2|.
TGTGCCAGCAGCTTAATGACCAACGGGGAGCTGTTTTTT
CASSLMTNGELFF
>TRBV5-4|.|TRBJ1-2|TRBD1
TGTGCCGCCCGGGGGACAGGGGGCAAGAACTATGGCTACACCTTC
CAARGTGGKNYGYTF
>TRBV20-1|.|TRBJ1-5|TRBD1
TGCAGTGCTAGTAGGGGACAGGGGGCTTGGCAGCCCCAGCATTTT
CSASRGQGAWQPQHF
>TRBV12-3/TRBV12-4|.|TRBJ2-5|TRBD2
TGTGCCAGCAGTAGAATGACTTTTTCTAGCGGGAGAGCCGAAACCCAGTACTTC
CASSRMTFSSGRAETQYF
>TRBV11-2|few|TRBJ2-3|TRBD2
TGTGCCAGCAGCTCGCCGGGGGGGGCGGTTAACACAGATACGCAGTATTTT
CASSSPGGAVNTDTQYF
>TRBV28|.|TRBJ1-5|TRBD1
TGTGCCAGCACAATTGGAGGGGGCGGGGATCAGCCCCAGCATTTT
CASTIGGGGDQPQHF
>TRBV10-2|few|TRBJ1-4|.
TGCGCCAGCCGGCCGGGGAGGGCTAATGAAAAACTGTTTTTT
CASRPGRANEKLFF
>TRBV24-1|.|TRBJ2-5|TRBD1
TGTGCCACCAGTGTCTGGACAGGGGTGAATCGAGAGACCCAGTACTTC
CATSVWTGVNRETQYF
>TRBV19|few|TRBJ2-1|.
TGTGCCAGTTGCAAGAGCGCCCTACCCCTCAATGAGCAGTTCTTC
CASCKSALPLNEQFF
>TRBV12-3/TRBV12-4|.|TRBJ1-4|.
TGTGCCAGCAGTTTAGTCCCCAGGCCACTGTTTTTT
CASSLVPRPLFF
>TRBV6-6|.|TRBJ1-5|TRBD1
TGTGCCAGCAGTTACGCGGGACAGGGGTTTCGGGGTGAATCGCAGCCCCAGCATTTT
CASSYAGQGFRGESQPQHF
>TRBV20-1|few|TRBJ1-1|.
TGCAGTGCTTCTTCATCTGGGAACACTGAAGCTTTCTTT
CSASSSGNTEAFF
>TRBV29-1|.|TRBJ2-2|TRBD2
TGCAGCGGAACTAGCGGGCCAGCGGCTTTAAGTTCCGGGGAGCTGTTTTTT
CSGTSGPAALSSGELFF